These 21 T cell receptor beta chains share one sample of origin, sequenced in a study of post-analysis software for immune sequencing data. No antigen is known for these receptors. Unique molecular identifiers were present in the TCR beta cDNA libraries. One entry per CDR3 protein results from TCRdb running MiXCR on the PCR reads. The repertoire consists of hundreds of thousands of distinct CDR3 sequences, with roughly two fifths occurring once and the leading ten covering 1.5% to 2%. Study results and caveats: Higher frequency in patients than in controls was seen for five TRBV segments, with TRBV5-6, TRBV5-1 and TRBV20-1 among them.

The sequencing sample was made of blood. The receptor set was obtained from a girl between 5 and 17 years old with multiple sclerosis.

CDR3 nucleotide sequence: TGTGCCAGCAGCTTATTTAGCGGGGGGGCGCAAAATGAGCAGTTCTTC. Translation gives CASSLFSGGAQNEQFF. V is TRBV7-2 and J is TRBJ2-1, with 11 bases matching TRBD2. The CDR3 totals 16 residues. Germline CDR1 SGHTA, CDR2 FQGNSA. The V segment lost 2 bases and the J segment 7 bases; nucleotides outside the gene matches: 7. Full variable domain (remainder filled in from reference TRBV7-2 and TRBJ2-1): GAGVSQSPSNKVTEKGKDVELRCDPISGHTALYWYRQSLGQGLEFLIYFQGNSAPDKSGLPSDRFSAERTGGSVSTLTIQRTQQEDSAVYLCASSLFSGGAQNEQFFGPGTRLTVL.

CDR3 sequence: CASSPVQGAHEQYF. The CDR3 DNA is TGTGCTAGCTCCCCCGTTCAGGGGGCCCACGAGCAGTACTTC. This chain connects TRBV7-7 to TRBJ2-7, with 8 bases matching TRBD1. The CDR3 totals 14 residues. The germline CDR1 and CDR2 sequences are SSHAT and FNYEAQ (reference sequence).

CDR3 amino acids: CASSLTSGTLATQYF. For the CDR3, the DNA is TGTGCCAGCAGCTTGACTAGCGGGACCTTGGCGACCCAGTACTTC. J is TRBJ2-7 and V is TRBV7-2; 11 bases are a match to TRBD2. The J call may be faulty, since TRBJ2-5 better matches the DNA end. The CDR3 is made up of 15 amino acids. Germline V gene sequence: CDR1 SGHTA, CDR2 FQGNSA.

This clonotype was counted a few times. V gene TRBV14 combines with J gene TRBJ2-5; D call uncertain. This CDR3 spans 14 amino acids. Looked up from germline, CDR1 is SGHDN and CDR2 is FVKESK. The V gene lost 2 bases and the J gene lost 2 bases, with 9 bases spanning the gap. The CDR3 nucleotides are TGTGCCAGCAGCCAACCGGGCTTACAAGAGACCCAGTACTTC. It yields the protein CASSQPGLQETQYF.

The chain uses TRBV12-3 or TRBV12-4 and TRBJ2-1, with TRBD2 as a possible D gene (5 bases). The CDR3 is 13 amino acids. V was cut by 3 bases and J by 8 bases, with 11 bases left in between. The CDR3 is CASSFGARDEQFF. CDR3 in DNA: TGTGCCAGCAGTTTCGGAGCGAGGGATGAGCAGTTCTTC.

This clonotype was seen only a few times. This chain links TRBV11-3 with TRBJ2-1, with 8 positions matching TRBD1. V shed 0 bases, J shed 8 bases, and the junction held 6 bases outside the gene matches. The germline V gene has CDR1 SGHNT and CDR2 YENEEA. The CDR3 is 15 amino acids. CDR3 DNA sequence: TGTGCCAGCAGCTTAGATAGGGACAGGCAAGATGAGCAGTTCTTC. Translating it yields CASSLDRDRQDEQFF.

V and J are TRBV6-5 and TRBJ2-7; D remains ambiguous. The CDR3 has 13 residues. The germline V gene encodes CDR1 MNHEY and CDR2 SVGAGI. Trimming removed 2 bases at V and 5 bases at J, with 10 bases between. The CDR3 loop reads CASSYGPTNEQYF. The CDR3 nucleotides are TGTGCCAGCAGTTACGGGCCGACGAACGAGCAGTACTTC.

The chain carries TRBV30 and TRBJ1-5, with 9 bases lining up with TRBD1. Germline trimming cut 5 bases from V and 0 bases from J; bases unmatched to any gene: 2. This CDR3 comprises 14 residues. Germline V gives CDR1 GTSNPN, CDR2 SVGIG (reference sequence). The CDR3 protein is CAWGQGYSNQPQHF. The CDR3 coding sequence is TGTGCCTGGGGACAGGGGTATAGCAATCAGCCCCAGCATTTT.

The CDR3 bases are TGCAGCGTTGTGAGGGGTATGAGTTATTGGCCCCAGCATTTT. It encodes CSVVRGMSYWPQHF. The rearrangement uses TRBV29-1 and TRBJ1-5; tentatively, D is TRBD1 (5 bases). This CDR3 has 14 amino acids. V shed 4 bases and J shed 9 bases, with 19 bases lying between them. From germline, CDR1 is SQVTM and CDR2 ANQGSEA.

The CDR3 DNA is TGCAGTGCTAGAACCGACAGGGTCGGCTATGGCTACACCTTC. Translated: CSARTDRVGYGYTF. The chain employs TRBV20-1 and TRBJ1-2; TRBD1 aligns across 7 bases. The CDR3 extends over 14 amino acids. Germline loops: CDR1 DFQATT, CDR2 SNEGSKA (reference sequence). V lost 2 bases to trimming and J lost 4 bases; unmatched junction nucleotides: 7.

This rearrangement joins TRBV12-3 or TRBV12-4 to TRBJ1-4; D may be TRBD1 (5 bases). V was clipped by 6 bases and J by 6 bases, with 14 bases between them. The CDR3 contains 14 residues. CDR3 in amino acids: CASRPTESDEKLFF. In DNA form, the CDR3 reads TGTGCCAGCAGACCGACAGAATCCGATGAAAAACTGTTTTTT.

The chain is built from TRBV10-3 and TRBJ2-1; 8 nucleotides match TRBD1. The CDR3 covers 17 residues. V lost 2 bases, J lost 2 bases, and 8 bases stayed unmatched. Germline CDR1 ENHRY, CDR2 SYGVKD. CDR3 sequence (DNA): TGTGCCATCAGTGAGCCGGACAGGGCATTTCCCTACAATGAGCAGTTCTTC. It codes for CAISEPDRAFPYNEQFF.

This clonotype was observed a few times. The V gene is TRBV12-3 or TRBV12-4, the J gene TRBJ2-5; no firm D call. Judging by the DNA end, TRBJ2-7 fits better; the J call may be wrong. This CDR3 comprises 13 residues. The CDR3 coding sequence is TGTGCCAGCAGTCCGGAGTCCCCCTACGAGCAGTACTTC. This codes for CASSPESPYEQYF.

The chain uses TRBV6-5 and TRBJ1-5; D perhaps matches TRBD1 (5 bases). Trimming left V 2 bases short and J 0 bases short, with 14 bases between. The CDR3 runs to 17 residues. Per the germline V gene, CDR1 is MNHEY and CDR2 is SVGAGI. The CDR3 region is CASSYVEGQNSNQPQHF. CDR3 DNA sequence: TGTGCCAGCAGTTACGTGGAGGGGCAAAATAGCAATCAGCCCCAGCATTTT.

The chain joins TRBV29-1 to TRBJ2-7; 7 bases agree with TRBD2. Trimming cost V 7 bases and J 5 bases; bases outside gene matches: 5. The CDR3 runs to 11 residues. Germline CDR1 SQVTM, CDR2 ANQGSEA. CDR3: CSGVGGNEQYF. The CDR3 DNA reads TGCAGCGGGGTGGGAGGGAACGAGCAGTACTTC.

The chain has TRBV27 and TRBJ1-2; 9 bases match TRBD1. The CDR3 is 14 amino acids. Per the germline V gene, CDR1 is MNHEY and CDR2 is SMNVEV (reference sequence). After removal of 5 bases from V and 3 bases from J, the junction contained 4 bases not matched to a gene. The CDR3 loop is CASSRTGVYYGYTF. As DNA, the CDR3 is TGTGCCAGCAGTCGGACAGGGGTATACTATGGCTACACCTTC.

The rearrangement uses TRBV29-1 and TRBJ2-7; D remains ambiguous. This CDR3 region has 14 residues. Trimming shortened V by 4 bases and J by 0 bases, and 13 bases separated the two germline ends. Germline lookup yields CDR1 SQVTM and CDR2 ANQGSEA. CDR3: CSVGWAFHSYEQYF. CDR3 bases: TGCAGCGTTGGTTGGGCCTTCCACTCCTACGAGCAGTACTTC.

This clonotype turned up a few times. The chain joins TRBV18 to TRBJ2-7; D possibly corresponds to TRBD2 (5 bases). The CDR3 loop spans 13 amino acids. V was clipped by 3 bases and J by 6 bases, with 12 bases between them. Germline V gene sequence: CDR1 KGHSH, CDR2 LQKENI. The DNA of the CDR3 is TGTGCCAGCTCACCCGAGGGCCCCGGCGAGCAGTACTTC. It encodes CASSPEGPGEQYF.

The chain has TRBV7-2 and TRBJ1-1; 7 bases match TRBD1. The CDR3 length is 15 residues. V trimming: 4 bases; J trimming: 0 bases; junction bases outside the gene matches: 5. The germline CDR1 and CDR2 sequences are SGHTA and FQGNSA. The CDR3 reads CASSSPTGMNTEAFF. DNA of the CDR3: TGTGCCAGCAGCTCCCCGACAGGGATGAACACTGAAGCTTTCTTT.

This clonotype was seen a single time. This chain joins TRBV20-1 and TRBJ2-7; a possible D gene is TRBD1 (6 bases). CDR3 length: 15 amino acids. V lost 2 bases, J lost 7 bases, and 21 bases lay in between. Germline values: CDR1 DFQATT, CDR2 SNEGSKA (reference sequence). Here the CDR3 DNA reads TGCAGTGCTAGAAGGTTGGGACATCAGAAGACAGAGCAGTACTTC. Its translation: CSARRLGHQKTEQYF.

J is TRBJ2-1 and V is TRBV27; TRBD1 or TRBD2 may be the D gene (5 bases each). The CDR3 is 15 amino acids. From germline, CDR1 is MNHEY and CDR2 SMNVEV (reference sequence). Trimming shortened V by 4 bases and J by 4 bases, and 14 bases separated the two germline ends. The CDR3 coding sequence is TGTGCCAGCAGTTCCGGGACGGAGGCATACAATGAGCAGTTCTTC. It specifies CASSSGTEAYNEQFF.